Here is one TCR beta chain with its context. No antigen is known for it. There are 18 residues in the CDR3. Germline V gene lookup returns CDR1 SGHTA and CDR2 FQGNSA. The ends lost 0 bases at V and 7 bases at J; junction bases unmatched: 11. The sample is drawn from a study of T cell responses to AZD1222 COVID-19 vaccine. As for the study in general: The study pooled second doses at about 4 or about 12 weeks.

TCRdb keeps only in-frame clones here, not all; method: immunoSEQ multiplex PCR. The data contain over 100,000 clones, 90% to 95% of them singletons. General observations from the study: Seropositive status at baseline applied to only 6 or 7 AZD1222 recipients. White British ancestry dominated among donors, who included more females, and clonal diversity was possibly underestimated. In all cases, repertoires were sampled only after the peak T cell response.

This material consisted of peripheral blood, taken on day 0 of AZD1222 vaccination. The chain recombines TRBV7-2 with TRBJ1-6, with 8 nucleotides matching TRBD1. This clonotype was sampled from an adult in good health. Written as DNA, the CDR3 is TGTGCCAGCAGCTTAGCGGGTGCAGGGGGCCCCGACAATTCACCCCTCCACTTT. This encodes CASSLAGAGGPDNSPLHF.